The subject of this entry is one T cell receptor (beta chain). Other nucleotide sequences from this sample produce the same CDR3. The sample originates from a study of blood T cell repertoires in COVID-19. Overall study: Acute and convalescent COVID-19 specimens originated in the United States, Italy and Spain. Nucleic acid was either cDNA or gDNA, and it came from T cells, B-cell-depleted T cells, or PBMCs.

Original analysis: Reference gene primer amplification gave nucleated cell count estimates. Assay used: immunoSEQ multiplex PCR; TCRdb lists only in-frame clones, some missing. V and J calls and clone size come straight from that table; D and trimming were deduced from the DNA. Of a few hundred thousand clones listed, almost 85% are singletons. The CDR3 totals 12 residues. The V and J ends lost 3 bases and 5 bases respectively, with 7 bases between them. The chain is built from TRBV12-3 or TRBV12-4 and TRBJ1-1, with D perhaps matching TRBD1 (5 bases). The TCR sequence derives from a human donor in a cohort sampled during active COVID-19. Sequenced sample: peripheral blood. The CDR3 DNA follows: TGTGCCAGCAGTTTTGGGGGGACTGAAGCTTTCTTT. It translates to CASSFGGTEAFF.